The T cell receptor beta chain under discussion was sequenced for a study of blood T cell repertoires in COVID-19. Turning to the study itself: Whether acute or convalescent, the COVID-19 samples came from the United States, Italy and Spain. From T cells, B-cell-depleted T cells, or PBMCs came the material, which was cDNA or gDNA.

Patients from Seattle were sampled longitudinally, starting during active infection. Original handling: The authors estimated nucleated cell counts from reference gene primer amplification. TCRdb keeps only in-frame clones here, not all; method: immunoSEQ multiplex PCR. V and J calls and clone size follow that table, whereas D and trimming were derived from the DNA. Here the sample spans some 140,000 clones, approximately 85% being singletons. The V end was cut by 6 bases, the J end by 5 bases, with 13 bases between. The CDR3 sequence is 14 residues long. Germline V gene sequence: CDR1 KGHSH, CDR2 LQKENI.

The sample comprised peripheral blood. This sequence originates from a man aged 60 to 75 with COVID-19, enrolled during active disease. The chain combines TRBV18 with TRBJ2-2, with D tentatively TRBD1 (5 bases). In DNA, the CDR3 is TGTGCCAGCTCGGGCGCGTCAGGGACCGGGGAGCTGTTTTTT. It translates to CASSGASGTGELFF.